This T cell receptor (beta chain) was sequenced for a study of regulatory T cells in long-lasting Graves disease. At the level of the study: Duration of antithyroid drug therapy among newly diagnosed Graves' patients was under 3 months.

Time point reported: newly diagnosed GD, antithyroid drugs for less than 3 months. The authors made the TCR library using RNA they extracted from PBMCs. According to the study, TCR beta libraries were built with iRepertoire HTBI primers and CDR3-region Arm-PCR. TCRdb processed the multiplex PCR reads anew with MiXCR; each CDR3 protein has one entry. This sample has 420,000 or so distinct CDR3 sequences, with roughly 15% found just once. This clonotype has at least ten counts. After removal of 7 bases from V and 5 bases from J, the junction contained 11 bases not matched to a gene. CDR3 length: 16 residues. Germline CDR1 and CDR2: MNHNS and SASEGT. These data were also filed under a second study, of T cells in Graves' hyperthyroidism and ophthalmopathy. Per that paper: An initial round of RT-PCR targeting the TCR CDR3 relied on the HTBI primer set. Researchers found most expanded thyroid clonotypes above 0.001 in blood as well.

The sample consisted of peripheral blood mononuclear cells (PBMCs), taken at new diagnosis, from a patient treated with antithyroid drugs. The chain uses TRBV6-1 and TRBJ2-3; 11 nucleotides align to TRBD2. This sequence originates from a woman under 30 with Graves disease. The chain's CDR3 is CASTLRLAGSGDTQYF. The CDR3 DNA reads TGTGCCAGCACTCTCCGACTAGCGGGGTCCGGAGATACGCAGTATTTT.